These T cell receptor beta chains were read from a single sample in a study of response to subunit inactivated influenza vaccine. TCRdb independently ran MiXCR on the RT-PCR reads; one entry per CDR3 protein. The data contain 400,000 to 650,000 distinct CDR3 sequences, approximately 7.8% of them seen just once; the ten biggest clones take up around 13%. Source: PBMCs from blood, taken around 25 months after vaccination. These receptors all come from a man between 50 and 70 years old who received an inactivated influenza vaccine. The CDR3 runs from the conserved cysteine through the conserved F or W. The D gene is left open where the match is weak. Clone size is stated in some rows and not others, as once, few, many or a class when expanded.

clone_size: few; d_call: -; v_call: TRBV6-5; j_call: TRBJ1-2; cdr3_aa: CASSTGSGYTF; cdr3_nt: TGTGCCAGCAGTACAGGGTCTGGCTACACCTTC
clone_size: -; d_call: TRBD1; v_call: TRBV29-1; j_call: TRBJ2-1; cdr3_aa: CSAGQGFYNEQFF; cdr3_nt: TGCAGCGCGGGACAGGGCTTCTACAATGAGCAGTTCTTC
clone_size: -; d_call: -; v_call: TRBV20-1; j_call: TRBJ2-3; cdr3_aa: CSGQVTDTQYF; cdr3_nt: TGCAGTGGACAGGTCACAGATACGCAGTATTTT
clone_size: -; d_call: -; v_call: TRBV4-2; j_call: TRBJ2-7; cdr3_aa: CASSQEIGGATYEQYF; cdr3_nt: TGTGCCAGCAGCCAAGAAATAGGTGGGGCCACCTACGAGCAGTACTTC
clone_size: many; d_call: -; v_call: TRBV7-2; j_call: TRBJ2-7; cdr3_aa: CASSLVGGWEQYF; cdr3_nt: TGTGCCAGCAGCTTAGTTGGGGGTTGGGAGCAGTACTTC
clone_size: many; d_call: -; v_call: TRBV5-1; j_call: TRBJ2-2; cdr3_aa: CASSLPGRMVTGELFF; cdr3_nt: TGCGCCAGCAGCTTGCCGGGCAGGATGGTCACCGGGGAGCTGTTTTTT
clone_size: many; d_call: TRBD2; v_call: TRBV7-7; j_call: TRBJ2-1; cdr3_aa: CASSPHSGRALNEQFF; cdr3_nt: TGTGCCAGCAGCCCACATAGCGGGAGGGCCCTCAATGAGCAGTTCTTC
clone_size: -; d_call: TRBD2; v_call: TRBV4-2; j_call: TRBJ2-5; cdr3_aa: CASSKGTSGGASSETQYF; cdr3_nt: TGTGCCAGCAGCAAAGGGACTAGCGGGGGGGCCAGTTCTGAGACCCAGTACTTC
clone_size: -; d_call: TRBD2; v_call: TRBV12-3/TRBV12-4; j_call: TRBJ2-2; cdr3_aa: CANNPGGANTGELFF; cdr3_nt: TGTGCCAACAACCCCGGGGGGGCGAACACCGGGGAGCTGTTTTTT
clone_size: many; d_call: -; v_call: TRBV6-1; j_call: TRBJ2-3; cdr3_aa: CASTLAGADTQYF; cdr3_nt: TGTGCCAGCACCCTAGCAGGGGCAGATACGCAGTATTTT
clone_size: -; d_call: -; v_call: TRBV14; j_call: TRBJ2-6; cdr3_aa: CASSQGTAGANVLTF; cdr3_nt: TGTGCCAGCAGCCAAGGAACTGCCGGGGCCAACGTCCTGACTTTC
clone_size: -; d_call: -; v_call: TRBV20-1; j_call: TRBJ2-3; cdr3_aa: CSASGSVRRGTDTQYF; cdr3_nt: TGCAGTGCTAGTGGATCCGTCCGGAGGGGCACAGATACGCAGTATTTT
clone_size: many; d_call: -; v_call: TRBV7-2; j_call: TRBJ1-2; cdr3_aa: CASSLGPYLYGGYTF; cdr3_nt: TGTGCCAGCAGCTTAGGCCCGTACTTATATGGGGGCTACACCTTC
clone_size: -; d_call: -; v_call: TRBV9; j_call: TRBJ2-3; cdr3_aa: CASSVGRYSSTDTQYF; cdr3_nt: TGTGCCAGCAGCGTAGGAAGGTATTCTAGCACAGATACGCAGTATTTT
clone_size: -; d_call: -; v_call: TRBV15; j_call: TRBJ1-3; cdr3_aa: CATSRDRGAGNTIYF; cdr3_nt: TGTGCCACCAGCAGAGATCGGGGGGCTGGAAACACCATATATTTT
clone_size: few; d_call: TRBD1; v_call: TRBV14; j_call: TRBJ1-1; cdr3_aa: CASSQGTGGLSEAFF; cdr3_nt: TGTGCCAGCAGCCAAGGGACAGGGGGTTTGAGTGAAGCTTTCTTT
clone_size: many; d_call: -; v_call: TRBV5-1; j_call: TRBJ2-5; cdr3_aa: CASSLSWLQETQYF; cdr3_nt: TGCGCCAGCAGCTTGTCATGGCTACAAGAGACCCAGTACTTC
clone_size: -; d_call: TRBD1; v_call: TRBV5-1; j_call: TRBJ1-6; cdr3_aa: CASSTGTGLDSPLHF; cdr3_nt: TGCGCCAGCAGCACAGGGACAGGGCTGGATTCACCCCTCCACTTT
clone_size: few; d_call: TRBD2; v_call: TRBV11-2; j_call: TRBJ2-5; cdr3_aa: CASSLEPSGRWLYF; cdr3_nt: TGTGCCAGCAGCTTAGAACCTAGCGGGAGGTGGTTGTACTTC
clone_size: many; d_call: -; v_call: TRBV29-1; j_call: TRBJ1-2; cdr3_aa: CSVTSPDYGYTF; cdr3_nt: TGCAGCGTGACTTCACCAGACTATGGCTACACCTTC
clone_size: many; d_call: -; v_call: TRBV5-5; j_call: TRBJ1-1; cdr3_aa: CASSSLQGIAEAFF; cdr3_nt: TGTGCCAGCAGCAGCTTACAGGGAATAGCTGAAGCTTTCTTT
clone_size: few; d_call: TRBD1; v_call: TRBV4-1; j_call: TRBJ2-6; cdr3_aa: CASSQGRQGVSGANVLTF; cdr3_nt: TGCGCCAGCAGCCAAGGACGACAGGGGGTTTCTGGGGCCAACGTCCTGACTTTC
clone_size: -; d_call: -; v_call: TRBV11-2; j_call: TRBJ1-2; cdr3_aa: CASSFSGNYGYTF; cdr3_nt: TGTGCCAGCAGCTTCAGTGGGAACTATGGCTACACCTTC
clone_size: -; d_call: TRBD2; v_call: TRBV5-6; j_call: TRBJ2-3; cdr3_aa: CASSLAMAGGITDTQYF; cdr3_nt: TGTGCCAGCAGCTTGGCCATGGCGGGGGGGATTACAGATACGCAGTATTTT
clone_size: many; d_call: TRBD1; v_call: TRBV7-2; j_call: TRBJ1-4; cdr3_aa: CASSSPGQRNEKLFF; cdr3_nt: TGTGCCAGCAGCTCTCCGGGACAGAGGAATGAAAAACTGTTTTTT
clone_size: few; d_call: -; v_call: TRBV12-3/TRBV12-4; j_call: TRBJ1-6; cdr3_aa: CASSPFGGDSPLHF; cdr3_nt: TGTGCCAGCAGTCCGTTCGGAGGGGATTCACCCCTCCACTTT
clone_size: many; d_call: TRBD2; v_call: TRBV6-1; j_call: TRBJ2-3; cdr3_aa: CASRMTGTSGKTDTQYF; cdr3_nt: TGTGCCAGCAGGATGACCGGGACTAGCGGGAAGACAGATACGCAGTATTTT
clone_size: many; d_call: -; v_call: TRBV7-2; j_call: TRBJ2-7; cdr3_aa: CASSLASGGSYEQYF; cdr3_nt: TGTGCCAGCAGCCTCGCCTCCGGGGGTTCCTACGAGCAGTACTTC
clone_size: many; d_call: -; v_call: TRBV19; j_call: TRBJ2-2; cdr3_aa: CASSIQGIGELFF; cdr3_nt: TGTGCCAGTAGTATACAGGGGATCGGGGAGCTGTTTTTT
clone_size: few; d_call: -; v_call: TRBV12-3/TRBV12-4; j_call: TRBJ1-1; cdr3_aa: CASSLSVSGGLFF; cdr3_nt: TGTGCCAGCAGTCTAAGCGTAAGCGGGGGACTCTTCTTT
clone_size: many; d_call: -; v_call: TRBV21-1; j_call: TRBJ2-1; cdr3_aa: CASSRQAPEQFF; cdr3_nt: TGTGCCAGCAGCCGACAAGCCCCTGAGCAGTTCTTC
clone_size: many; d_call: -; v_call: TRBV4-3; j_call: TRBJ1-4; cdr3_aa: CASSQRVGTNEKLFF; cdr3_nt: TGCGCCAGCAGCCAGCGTGTAGGAACTAATGAAAAACTGTTTTTT
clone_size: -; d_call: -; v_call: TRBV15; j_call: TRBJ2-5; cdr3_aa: CATSRDSSVETQYF; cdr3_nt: TGTGCCACCAGCAGAGATTCTAGTGTGGAGACCCAGTACTTC
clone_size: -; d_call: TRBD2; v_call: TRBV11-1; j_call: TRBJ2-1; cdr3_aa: CASSAPFSASGVLRDYNEQFF; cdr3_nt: TGTGCCAGCAGCGCACCATTCTCGGCTAGCGGGGTTCTGAGAGACTACAATGAGCAGTTCTTC
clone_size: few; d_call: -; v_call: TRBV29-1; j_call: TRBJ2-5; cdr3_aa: CSVENRQETQYF; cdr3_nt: TGCAGCGTTGAAAACAGGCAAGAGACCCAGTACTTC
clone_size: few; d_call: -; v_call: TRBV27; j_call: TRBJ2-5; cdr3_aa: CASSFPGHQETQYF; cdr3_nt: TGTGCCAGCAGTTTCCCGGGTCATCAAGAGACCCAGTACTTC
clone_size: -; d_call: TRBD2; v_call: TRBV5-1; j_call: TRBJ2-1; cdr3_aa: CASSLFAGGPEQFF; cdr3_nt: TGCGCCAGCAGCTTATTTGCGGGAGGGCCGGAGCAGTTCTTC
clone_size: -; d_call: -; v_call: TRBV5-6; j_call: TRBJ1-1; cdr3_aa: CASSLPQGPEAFF; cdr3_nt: TGTGCCAGCAGCCTCCCCCAGGGACCTGAAGCTTTCTTT
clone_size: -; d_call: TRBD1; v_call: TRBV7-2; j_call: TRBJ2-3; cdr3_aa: CASSLTTGGLADTQYF; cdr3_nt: TGTGCCAGCAGCTTAACGACAGGGGGCCTGGCAGATACGCAGTATTTT
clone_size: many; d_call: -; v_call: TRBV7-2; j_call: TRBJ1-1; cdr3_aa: CASSLSGGGNTEAFF; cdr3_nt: TGTGCCAGCAGCTTGTCTGGGGGAGGAAACACTGAAGCTTTCTTT